These T cell receptor beta chains were read from a single sample in a study of Tregs in tolerant kidney transplant recipients. The method was immunoSEQ multiplex PCR; TCRdb's version includes in-frame clones alone and lacks a portion of them. The sample lists some 68,000 clones; over 80% were seen once. The material sequenced was CD4+ T cells from blood. The source of these receptors is a human donor in good health. Both conserved end residues are part of each CDR3. The D gene is left open where the match is weak. Not all rows give a size; the values are once, few, many and, for expanded clones, a class.

v_gene	d_gene	j_gene	abundance	CDR3nt	CDR3aa
TRBV4-1	TRBD2	TRBJ2-3	NA	TGCGCCAGCAGCCGTACCCCTAGCGGGGGGGAAACAGATACGCAGTATTTT	CASSRTPSGGETDTQYF
TRBV5-4	TRBD1	TRBJ2-2	NA	TGTGCCAGCAGCATCCCGGGACAGACGAACACCGGGGAGCTGTTTTTT	CASSIPGQTNTGELFF
TRBV5-4	NA	TRBJ1-4	NA	TGTGCCAGCAGCTTGGAGGGGGTTCGGTCCCATTTT	CASSLEGVRSHF
TRBV5-1	TRBD1	TRBJ1-6	NA	TGCGCCAGCAGCTATAAGACAGGGGGCGCTTCACCCCTCCACTTT	CASSYKTGGASPLHF
TRBV30	NA	TRBJ1-5	NA	TGTGCCTGGAGTGTAGGCCTTTATCAGCCCCAGCATTTT	CAWSVGLYQPQHF
TRBV9	TRBD2	TRBJ2-1	once	TGTGCCAGCAGCTTTTCTAGCGGGAGTGAGGAGTTCTTC	CASSFSSGSEEFF
TRBV5-5	NA	TRBJ1-2	once	TGTGCCAGCAGCCCTTTCCCCCGGGGGCCGATCTATGGCTACACCTTC	CASSPFPRGPIYGYTF
TRBV7-2	TRBD2	TRBJ2-4	NA	TGCGCCAGCAGTCATAAGGGGACTAGCGGGACTATAGCCAAAAACATTCAGTACTTC	CASSHKGTSGTIAKNIQYF
TRBV5-4	NA	TRBJ1-2	once	TGTGCCAGCAGCGAAGGCGGGGACTATGGCTACACCTTC	CASSEGGDYGYTF
TRBV5-4	NA	TRBJ1-1	NA	TGTGCCAGCAGCTTGTTGAACACTGAAGCTTTCTTT	CASSLLNTEAFF
TRBV2	NA	TRBJ2-5	NA	TGTGCCAGCGTGCGGGGTGTCAAAGAGACCCAGTACTTC	CASVRGVKETQYF
TRBV30	NA	TRBJ2-7	NA	TGTGCCTGGAGTTTAGGCAGGGTCGCCGAGCAGTACTTC	CAWSLGRVAEQYF
TRBV25-1	TRBD1	TRBJ2-7	NA	TGTGCCAGCAGTGAAGGGAACAGGGGATCCTACGAGCAGTACTTC	CASSEGNRGSYEQYF
TRBV10-3	NA	TRBJ1-5	NA	TGTGCCTCCACGAGGGACCATAGCAATCAGCCCCAGCATTTT	CASTRDHSNQPQHF
TRBV25-1	TRBD1	TRBJ1-1	NA	TGTGCCAGCAGCGACAGGGATGAAGCTTTCTTT	CASSDRDEAFF
TRBV6-1	NA	TRBJ1-4	NA	TGTGCCAGCAGTGCCGCTTTTGAGGGGACTGGTGAAAAACTGTTTTTT	CASSAAFEGTGEKLFF
TRBV30	NA	TRBJ1-2	NA	TGTGCCTGGAGTGGGGGAGGGGACGGCTACACCTTC	CAWSGGGDGYTF
TRBV4-1	NA	TRBJ1-1	NA	TGCGCCAGCAGCCAAGGGCGGGGTGGCGGCGCTGAAGCTTTCTTT	CASSQGRGGGAEAFF
TRBV4-2	TRBD2	TRBJ2-1	NA	TGTGCCAGCAGCCAAGATTACGGGGTAGCGGGAGAACCCTACAATGAGCAGTTCTTC	CASSQDYGVAGEPYNEQFF
TRBV11-2	NA	TRBJ2-7	few	TGTGCCAGCAGTCCAAGCGGGCAAGGGTACGAGCAGTACTTC	CASSPSGQGYEQYF
TRBV27	NA	TRBJ1-5	NA	TGTGCCAGCAGTTTGCAGGGTCATCAGGTGGATAGCAATCAGCCCCAGCATTTT	CASSLQGHQVDSNQPQHF
TRBV5-6	TRBD1	TRBJ1-1	NA	TGTGCCAGCAGCGGACGGACAGGTGGGGGGACTGAAGCTTTCTTT	CASSGRTGGGTEAFF
TRBV10-3	NA	TRBJ1-1	NA	TGTGCCATCAGTGATAGGGACACTGAAGCTTTCTTT	CAISDRDTEAFF
TRBV5-4	NA	TRBJ2-7	NA	TGTGCCAGCAGCCCTTCTGGCTCCTACGAGCAGTACTTC	CASSPSGSYEQYF
TRBV5-4	NA	TRBJ2-5	NA	TGTGCCAGCAGCTTGGATAGGCGCATACCGGAGACCCAGTACTTC	CASSLDRRIPETQYF
TRBV5-4	NA	TRBJ2-6	many	TGTGCCAGCAGCTTAGGGGGGGCCGGGGCCAACGTCCTGACTTTC	CASSLGGAGANVLTF
TRBV4-3	TRBD2	TRBJ2-2	NA	TGCGCCAGCAGCCTTAAGACTAGCGGGAGATCGAACACCGGGGAGCTGTTTTTT	CASSLKTSGRSNTGELFF
TRBV10-3	NA	TRBJ2-7	NA	TGTGCCATCAAAGAGGCTGGGATACGCGAGCAGTACTTC	CAIKEAGIREQYF